Reported below is one T cell receptor (beta chain). The data were obtained in a study of regulatory T cells in long-lasting Graves disease. The authors built TCR beta libraries using iRepertoire HTBI primers and Arm-PCR of CDR3 regions. TCRdb re-called the multiplex PCR reads with MiXCR, one entry per CDR3 protein. Of approximately 300,000 distinct CDR3 sequences in the sample, 18% were seen once. V gave up 6 bases and J gave up 4 bases; unmatched junction bases: 3. Germline V gene data show CDR1 as MNHEY and CDR2 as SVGEGT. The CDR3 sequence is 15 residues long. Stated time point: newly diagnosed GD, antithyroid drugs for less than 3 months. The TCR library was made from RNA extracted from PBMCs.

The rearrangement joins TRBV6-2 or TRBV6-3 to TRBJ2-1, with 13 nucleotides matching TRBD2. The clonotype comes from a female donor with Graves disease. The sequenced sample was peripheral blood mononuclear cells (PBMCs), obtained at new diagnosis, from a patient treated with antithyroid drugs. The DNA of the CDR3 is TGTGCCAGCAGCATGGGACTAGCGGGGTACAATGAGCAGTTCTTC. The encoded protein is CASSMGLAGYNEQFF.